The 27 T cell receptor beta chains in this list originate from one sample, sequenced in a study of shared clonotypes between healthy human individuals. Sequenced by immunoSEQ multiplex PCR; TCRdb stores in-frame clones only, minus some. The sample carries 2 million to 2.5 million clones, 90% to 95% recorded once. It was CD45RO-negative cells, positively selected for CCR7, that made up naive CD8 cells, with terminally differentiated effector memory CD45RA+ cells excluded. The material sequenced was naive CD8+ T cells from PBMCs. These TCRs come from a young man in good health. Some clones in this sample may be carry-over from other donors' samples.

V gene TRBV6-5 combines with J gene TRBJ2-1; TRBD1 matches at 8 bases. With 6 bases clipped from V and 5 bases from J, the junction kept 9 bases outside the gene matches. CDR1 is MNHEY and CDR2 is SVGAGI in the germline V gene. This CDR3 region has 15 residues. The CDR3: CASRLEDRAHNEQFF. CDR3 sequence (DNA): TGTGCCAGCAGACTAGAGGACAGGGCTCACAATGAGCAGTTCTTC.

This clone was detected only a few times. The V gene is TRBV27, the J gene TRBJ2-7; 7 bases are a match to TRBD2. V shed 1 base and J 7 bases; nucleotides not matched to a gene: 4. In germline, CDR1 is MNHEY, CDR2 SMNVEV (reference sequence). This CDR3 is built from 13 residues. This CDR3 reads CASSLWTSREQYF. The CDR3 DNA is TGTGCCAGCAGTTTATGGACTAGTAGGGAGCAGTACTTC.

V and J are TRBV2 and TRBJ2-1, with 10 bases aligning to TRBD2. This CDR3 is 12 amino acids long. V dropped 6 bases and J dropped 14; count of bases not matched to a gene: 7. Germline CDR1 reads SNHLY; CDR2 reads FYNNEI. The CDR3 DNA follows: TGTGCCAGCAGGATAGCGGGAGGCAGTGAGTTCTTC. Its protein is CASRIAGGSEFF. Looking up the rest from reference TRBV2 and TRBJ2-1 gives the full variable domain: EPEVTQTPSHQVTQMGQEVILRCVPISNHLYFYWYRQILGQKVEFLVSFYNNEISEKSEIFDDQFSVERPDGSNFTLKIRSTKLEDSAMYFCASRIAGGSEFFGPGTRLTVL.

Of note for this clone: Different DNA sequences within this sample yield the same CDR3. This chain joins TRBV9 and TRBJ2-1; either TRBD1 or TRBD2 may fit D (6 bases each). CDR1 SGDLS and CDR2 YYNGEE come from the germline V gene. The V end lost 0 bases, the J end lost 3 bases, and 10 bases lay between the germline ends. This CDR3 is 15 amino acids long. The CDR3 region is CASSVVGGLYNEQFF. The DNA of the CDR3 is TGTGCCAGCAGCGTAGTGGGGGGCCTCTACAATGAGCAGTTCTTC.

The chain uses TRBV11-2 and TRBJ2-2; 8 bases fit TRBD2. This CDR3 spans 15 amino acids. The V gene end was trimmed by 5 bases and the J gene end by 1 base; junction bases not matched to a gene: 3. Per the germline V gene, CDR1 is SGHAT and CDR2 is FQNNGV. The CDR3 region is CASSPGTRNTGELFF. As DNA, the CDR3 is TGTGCCAGCAGCCCCGGGACTAGGAACACCGGGGAGCTGTTTTTT.

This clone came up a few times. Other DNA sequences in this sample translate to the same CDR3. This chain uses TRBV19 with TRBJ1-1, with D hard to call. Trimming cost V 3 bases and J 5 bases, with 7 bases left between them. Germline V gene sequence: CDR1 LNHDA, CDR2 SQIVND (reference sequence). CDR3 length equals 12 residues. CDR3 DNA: TGTGCCAGTAGTATGGGGAGGACTGAAGCTTTCTTT. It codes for CASSMGRTEAFF.

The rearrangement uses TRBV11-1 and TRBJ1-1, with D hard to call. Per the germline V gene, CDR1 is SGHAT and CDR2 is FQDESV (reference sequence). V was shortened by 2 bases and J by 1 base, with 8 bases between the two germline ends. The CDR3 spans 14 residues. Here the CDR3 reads CASSLFEGNTEAFF. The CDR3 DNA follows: TGTGCCAGCAGCTTATTTGAGGGGAACACTGAAGCTTTCTTT.

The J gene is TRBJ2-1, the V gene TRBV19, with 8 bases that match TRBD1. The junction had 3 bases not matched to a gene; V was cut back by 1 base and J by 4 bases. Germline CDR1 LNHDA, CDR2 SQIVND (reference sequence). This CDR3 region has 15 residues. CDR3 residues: CASSIGTGYYNEQFF. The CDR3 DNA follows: TGTGCCAGTAGTATAGGGACAGGGTATTACAATGAGCAGTTCTTC. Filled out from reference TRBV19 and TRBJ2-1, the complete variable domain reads DGGITQSPKYLFRKEGQNVTLSCEQNLNHDAMYWYRQDPGQGLRLIYYSQIVNDFQKGDIAEGYSVSREKKESFPLTVTSAQKNPTAFYLCASSIGTGYYNEQFFGPGTRLTVL.

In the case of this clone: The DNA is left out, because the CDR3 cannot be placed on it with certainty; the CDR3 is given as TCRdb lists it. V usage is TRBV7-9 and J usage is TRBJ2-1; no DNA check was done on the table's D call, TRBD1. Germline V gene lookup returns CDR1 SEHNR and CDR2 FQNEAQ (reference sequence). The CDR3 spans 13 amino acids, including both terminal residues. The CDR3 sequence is CASSLVVGQGTFF.

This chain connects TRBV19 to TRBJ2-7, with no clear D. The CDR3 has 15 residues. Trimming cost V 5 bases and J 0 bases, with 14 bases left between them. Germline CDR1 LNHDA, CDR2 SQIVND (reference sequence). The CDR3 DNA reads TGTGCCAGTAGTCCGAATGTCCCTAGCTCCTACGAGCAGTACTTC. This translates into CASSPNVPSSYEQYF.

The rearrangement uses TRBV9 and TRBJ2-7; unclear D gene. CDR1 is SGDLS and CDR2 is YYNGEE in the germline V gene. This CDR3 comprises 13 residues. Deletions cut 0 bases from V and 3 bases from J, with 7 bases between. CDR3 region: CASSVGPRYEQYF. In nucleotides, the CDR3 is TGTGCCAGCAGCGTAGGCCCCCGCTACGAGCAGTACTTC.

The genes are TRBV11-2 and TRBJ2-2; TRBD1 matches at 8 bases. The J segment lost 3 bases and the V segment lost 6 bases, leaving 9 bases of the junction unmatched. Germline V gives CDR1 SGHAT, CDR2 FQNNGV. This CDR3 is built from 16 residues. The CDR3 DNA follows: TGTGCCAGCAGAACCGGACAGGGATGGGACACCGGGGAGCTGTTTTTT. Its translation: CASRTGQGWDTGELFF.

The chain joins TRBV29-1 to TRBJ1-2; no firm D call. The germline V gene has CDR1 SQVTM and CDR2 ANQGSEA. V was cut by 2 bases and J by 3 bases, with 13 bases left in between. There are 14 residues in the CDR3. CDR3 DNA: TGCAGCGTTGAAAGTCAGGATTTTGACTATGGCTACACCTTC. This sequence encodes CSVESQDFDYGYTF.

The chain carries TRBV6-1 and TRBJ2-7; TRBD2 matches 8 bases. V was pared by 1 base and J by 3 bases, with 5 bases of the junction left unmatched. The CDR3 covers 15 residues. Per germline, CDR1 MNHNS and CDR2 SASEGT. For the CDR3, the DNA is TGTGCCAGCAGTGAAGGGACTAGCCTCCTCTACGAGCAGTACTTC. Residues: CASSEGTSLLYEQYF.

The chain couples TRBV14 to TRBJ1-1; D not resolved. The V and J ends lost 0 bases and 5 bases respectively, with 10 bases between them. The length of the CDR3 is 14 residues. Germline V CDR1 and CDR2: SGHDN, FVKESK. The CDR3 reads CASSQDWRQTEAFF. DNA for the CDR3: TGTGCCAGCAGCCAAGATTGGAGGCAGACTGAAGCTTTCTTT.

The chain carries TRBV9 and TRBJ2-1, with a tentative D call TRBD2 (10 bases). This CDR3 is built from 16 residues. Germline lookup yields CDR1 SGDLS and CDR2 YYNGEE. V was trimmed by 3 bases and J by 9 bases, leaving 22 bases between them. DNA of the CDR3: TGTGCCAGCAGCGCTACAGGGGGCCTAGCGGGAGTTGAGCAGTTCTTC. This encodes CASSATGGLAGVEQFF.

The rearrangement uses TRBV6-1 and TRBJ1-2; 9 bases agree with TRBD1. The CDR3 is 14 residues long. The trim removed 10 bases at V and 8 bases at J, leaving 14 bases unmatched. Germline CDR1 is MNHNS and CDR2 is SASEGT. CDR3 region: CAIWTGESAEGYTF. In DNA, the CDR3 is TGTGCCATCTGGACAGGGGAGTCGGCGGAGGGCTACACCTTC.

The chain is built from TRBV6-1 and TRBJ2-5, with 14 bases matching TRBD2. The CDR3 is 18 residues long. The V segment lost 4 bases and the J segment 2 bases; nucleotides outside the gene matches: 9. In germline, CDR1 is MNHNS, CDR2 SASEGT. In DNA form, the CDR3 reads TGTGCCAGCAGTGGACTAGCGGGAGGGCCCCACTATCAAGAGACCCAGTACTTC. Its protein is CASSGLAGGPHYQETQYF.

The DNA for the CDR3 is TGTGCCAGCCGAGACAGTTTTTCCTACGAGCAGTACTTC. Translation gives CASRDSFSYEQYF. This chain joins TRBV7-9 and TRBJ2-7, with a tentative D call TRBD1 (5 bases). Looked up from germline, CDR1 is SEHNR and CDR2 is FQNEAQ (reference sequence). V was trimmed by 8 bases and J by 1 base, leaving 12 bases between them. The CDR3 has 13 amino acids.

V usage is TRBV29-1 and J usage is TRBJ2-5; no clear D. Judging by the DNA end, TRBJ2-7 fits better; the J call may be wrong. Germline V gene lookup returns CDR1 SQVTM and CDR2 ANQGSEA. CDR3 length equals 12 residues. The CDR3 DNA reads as TGCAGCTTTGGCATGGGGACCTACGAGCAGTACTTC. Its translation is CSFGMGTYEQYF.

DNA for the CDR3: TGCAGCGTGATTCGGGACAGGGAGAGAGGCTACACCTTC. Protein sequence: CSVIRDRERGYTF. The V gene is TRBV29-1, the J gene TRBJ1-2; 9 bases agree with TRBD1. The CDR3 has 13 amino acids. The trim removed 6 bases at V and 8 bases at J, leaving 10 bases unmatched. CDR1 and CDR2 (germline): SQVTM, ANQGSEA.

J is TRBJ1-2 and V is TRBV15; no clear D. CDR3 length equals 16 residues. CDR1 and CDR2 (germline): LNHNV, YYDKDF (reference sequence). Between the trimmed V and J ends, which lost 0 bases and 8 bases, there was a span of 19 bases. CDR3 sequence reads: CATSRDRGFGNGGYTF. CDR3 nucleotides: TGTGCCACCAGCAGAGATAGAGGTTTCGGAAATGGAGGCTACACCTTC.

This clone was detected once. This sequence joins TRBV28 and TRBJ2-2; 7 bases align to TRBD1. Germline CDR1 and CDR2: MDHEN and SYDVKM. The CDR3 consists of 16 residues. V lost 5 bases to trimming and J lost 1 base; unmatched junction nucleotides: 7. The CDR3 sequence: CASSPQGVWNTGELFF. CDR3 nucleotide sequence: TGTGCCAGCAGTCCCCAGGGGGTTTGGAACACCGGGGAGCTGTTTTTT.

This CDR3 reads CASSGAQDGDEKLFF. DNA for the CDR3: TGTGCCAGCAGCGGGGCCCAAGATGGGGATGAAAAACTGTTTTTT. The rearrangement links TRBV9 to TRBJ1-4, with D unclear. From germline, CDR1 is SGDLS and CDR2 YYNGEE. The CDR3 sequence is 15 residues long. V was pared by 3 bases and J by 6 bases, with 15 bases between.

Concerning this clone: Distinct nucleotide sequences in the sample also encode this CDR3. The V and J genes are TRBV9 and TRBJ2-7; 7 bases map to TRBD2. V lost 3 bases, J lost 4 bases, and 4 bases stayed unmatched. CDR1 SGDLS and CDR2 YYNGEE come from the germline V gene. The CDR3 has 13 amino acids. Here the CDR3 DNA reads TGTGCCAGCAGCGCGGGAGGTAGTTACGAGCAGTACTTC. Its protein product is CASSAGGSYEQYF.

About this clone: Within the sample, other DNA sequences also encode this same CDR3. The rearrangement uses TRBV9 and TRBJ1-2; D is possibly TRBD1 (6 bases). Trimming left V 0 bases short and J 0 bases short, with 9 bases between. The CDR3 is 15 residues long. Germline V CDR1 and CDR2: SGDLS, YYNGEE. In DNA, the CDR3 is TGTGCCAGCAGCGTAGGCGGGACACCTAACTATGGCTACACCTTC. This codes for CASSVGGTPNYGYTF.

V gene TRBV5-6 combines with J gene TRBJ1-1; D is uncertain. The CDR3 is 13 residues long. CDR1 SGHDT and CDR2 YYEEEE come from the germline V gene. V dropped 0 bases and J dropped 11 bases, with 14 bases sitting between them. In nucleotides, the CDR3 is TGTGCCAGCAGCTTGGATGCTCCGGGTTCCGCTTTCTTT. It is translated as CASSLDAPGSAFF.